One T cell receptor beta chain is described in this entry. The data were taken from a study of molecular identifiers for immune sequencing clone quantification. CDR3 size: 14 residues. V lost 2 bases and J 6 bases, leaving 16 bases between the germline ends. CDR1 and CDR2 (germline): SQVTM, ANQGSEA. TCRdb redid the calling of the PCR reads with MiXCR, one entry per CDR3 protein. The repertoire holds about 300,000 distinct CDR3 sequences, with over 20% as singletons. This receptor was identified in a human donor in good health. Some libraries in this study had Jurkat cell RNA spiked in. The material sequenced was naive CD8+ T cells from blood, with Jurkat cell RNA spiked in. Subset in this sample: FACS-sorted CD8+CD4-CCR7+CD45RA+ naive T cells. This chain links TRBV29-1 with TRBJ1-2; D is unclear. The DNA of the CDR3 is TGCAGCGTTGAAAGGTCAGACTTTCCCCATGGCTACACCTTC. The encoded protein is CSVERSDFPHGYTF.